The rows below give T cell receptor beta chains drawn from one sample of a study of cytomegalovirus exposure and HLA in healthy donors. Assay: immunoSEQ multiplex PCR; the TCRdb copy retains only in-frame clones and omits some. Here the sample spans 80,000 to 95,000 clones, roughly two thirds being singletons. Sequencing was performed on PBMCs. The receptors originated from a human donor in good health. CDR3s include the opening cysteine and the closing phenylalanine or tryptophan. A D gene is named only where the DNA matches it firmly. A clone size is listed for some rows: how often the clone was seen (once, few, many), or a class if it is expanded.

D gene | J gene | V gene | clone size | CDR3 protein | CDR3 DNA
- | TRBJ1-1 | TRBV5-4 | few | CASSLARNTEAFF | TGTGCCAGCAGCTTGGCCCGGAACACTGAAGCTTTCTTT
- | TRBJ2-5 | TRBV6-5 | - | CASRTGFQETQYF | TGTGCCAGCAGGACAGGATTTCAAGAGACCCAGTACTTC
TRBD1 | TRBJ2-1 | TRBV6-6 | - | CASSRQGFRDEQFF | TGTGCCAGCAGCCGACAGGGTTTCAGGGATGAGCAGTTCTTC
- | TRBJ1-2 | TRBV9 | - | CASSVVRASGNYGYTF | TGTGCCAGCAGCGTAGTCAGGGCATCCGGAAACTATGGCTACACCTTC
- | TRBJ2-7 | TRBV6-1 | - | CASTEAPRGYEQYF | TGTGCCAGCACCGAAGCCCCAAGGGGGTACGAGCAGTACTTC
- | TRBJ2-7 | TRBV5-4 | once | CASSAGDTLTYEQYF | TGTGCCAGCAGCGCCGGGGACACACTTACCTACGAGCAGTACTTC
TRBD1 | TRBJ2-7 | TRBV29-1 | - | CSVEDPNRGYEQYF | TGCAGCGTTGAAGATCCAAACAGGGGGTACGAGCAGTACTTC
- | TRBJ1-2 | TRBV11-2 | - | CASSLDQGTGPYGYTF | TGTGCCAGCAGCTTAGATCAGGGGACGGGTCCCTATGGCTACACCTTC
TRBD1 | TRBJ2-7 | TRBV2 | - | CASSEPTGSREQYF | TGTGCCAGCAGTGAACCGACAGGGTCACGCGAGCAGTACTTC
- | TRBJ1-5 | TRBV5-4 | - | CASSLGGNSNQPQHF | TGTGCCAGCAGTCTGGGAGGAAATAGCAATCAGCCCCAGCATTTT
TRBD1 | TRBJ1-1 | TRBV5-1 | - | CASSLGLTGAWGNTEAFF | TGCGCCAGCAGCTTGGGACTCACAGGGGCCTGGGGGAACACTGAAGCTTTCTTT
TRBD1 | TRBJ1-1 | TRBV18 | once | CASSLGQGLNTEAFF | TGTGCCAGCTCACTTGGACAGGGACTGAACACTGAAGCTTTCTTT
- | TRBJ2-6 | TRBV5-6 | - | CASSLVQGYSGANVLTF | TGTGCCAGCAGCTTGGTCCAGGGGTATTCCGGGGCCAACGTCCTGACTTTC
- | TRBJ1-3 | TRBV7-9 | few | CASSLALSGNTIYF | TGTGCCAGCAGCTTAGCCCTCTCTGGAAACACCATATATTTT
- | TRBJ2-7 | TRBV9 | - | CASSVRRGSYEQYF | TGTGCCAGCAGCGTAAGGCGGGGCTCCTACGAGCAGTACTTC
- | TRBJ2-1 | TRBV5-1 | - | CASSLEGGYNEQFF | TGCGCCAGCAGCTTGGAAGGAGGATACAATGAGCAGTTCTTC
- | TRBJ1-2 | TRBV5-6 | once | CASSLQGISGYTF | TGTGCCAGCAGCTTGCAGGGAATAAGTGGCTACACCTTC
TRBD1 | TRBJ1-2 | TRBV7-3 | few | CAPVETGSYGYTF | TGTGCCCCCGTCGAGACAGGGTCCTATGGCTACACCTTC
- | TRBJ1-1 | TRBV2 | - | CASSPRGPAGTEAFF | TGTGCCAGCAGTCCCCGGGGCCCCGCGGGGACTGAAGCTTTCTTT
TRBD1 | TRBJ1-4 | TRBV7-8 | - | CASSFPPGQGVEKLFF | TGTGCCAGCAGCTTTCCCCCGGGACAGGGTGTCGAAAAACTGTTTTTT
- | TRBJ2-1 | TRBV21-1 | few | CASSKGTESLTSGGAPSYNEQFF | TGTGCCAGCAGCAAAGGGACCGAATCCCTAACTAGCGGGGGGGCCCCTTCCTACAATGAGCAGTTCTTC
- | TRBJ1-2 | TRBV5-5 | - | CASSSGVTYGYTF | TGTGCCAGCAGCTCGGGGGTTACCTATGGCTACACCTTC
- | TRBJ2-5 | TRBV6-5 | - | CASSSAGATANEQYF | TGTGCCAGCAGTTCCGCTGGTGCAACCGCTAATGAGCAGTACTTC
TRBD1 | TRBJ2-1 | TRBV29-1 | - | CSVERDRGYNEQFF | TGCAGCGTTGAGAGGGACAGGGGCTACAATGAGCAGTTCTTC
TRBD1 | TRBJ1-6 | TRBV7-2 | - | CAGRSRTGGNSPLHF | TGTGCCGGCAGGTCTCGGACAGGCGGTAATTCACCCCTCCACTTT
TRBD2 | TRBJ2-1 | TRBV4-3 | - | CASSRGTSGGAYNEQFF | TGCGCCAGCAGCCGGGGGACTAGCGGGGGGGCCTACAATGAGCAGTTCTTC
TRBD2 | TRBJ2-3 | TRBV6-6 | - | CASSSSGEASDTQYF | TGTGCCAGCTCATCTAGCGGGGAGGCTTCAGATACGCAGTATTTT
- | TRBJ1-1 | TRBV5-5 | - | CASSLGGRRTEAFF | TGTGCCAGCAGCTTGGGGGGGAGGAGGACTGAAGCTTTCTTT
TRBD1 | TRBJ1-1 | TRBV5-6 | - | CASSATDRANTEAFF | TGTGCCAGCAGCGCGACTGACAGGGCGAACACTGAAGCTTTCTTT
TRBD1 | TRBJ1-2 | TRBV19 | - | CASSYLTGVSGYTF | TGTGCCAGTAGTTATCTGACAGGGGTTTCTGGCTACACCTTC
- | TRBJ1-4 | TRBV7-6 | - | CASSLGRTLYEKLFF | TGTGCCAGCAGCTTAGGGAGGACTTTATATGAAAAACTGTTTTTT
- | TRBJ1-2 | TRBV30 | - | CAWNLPNYGYTF | TGTGCCTGGAACCTACCTAACTATGGCTACACCTTC
TRBD1 | TRBJ2-5 | TRBV7-9 | - | CATGQGRVRNAETQYF | TGTGCCACCGGACAGGGAAGAGTCAGGAACGCAGAGACCCAGTACTTC